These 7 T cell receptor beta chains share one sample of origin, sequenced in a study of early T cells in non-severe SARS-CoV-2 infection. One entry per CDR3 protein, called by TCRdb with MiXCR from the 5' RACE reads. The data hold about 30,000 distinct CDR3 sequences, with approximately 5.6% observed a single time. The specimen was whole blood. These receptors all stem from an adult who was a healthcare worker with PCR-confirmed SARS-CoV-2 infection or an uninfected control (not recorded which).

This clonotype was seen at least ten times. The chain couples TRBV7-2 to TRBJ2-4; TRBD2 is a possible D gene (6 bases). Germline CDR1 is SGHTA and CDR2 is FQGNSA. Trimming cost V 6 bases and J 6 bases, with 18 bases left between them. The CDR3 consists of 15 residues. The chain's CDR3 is CASSSGRGFLNIQYF. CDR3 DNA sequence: TGTGCCAGCAGTTCAGGACGGGGGTTTTTAAACATTCAGTACTTC.

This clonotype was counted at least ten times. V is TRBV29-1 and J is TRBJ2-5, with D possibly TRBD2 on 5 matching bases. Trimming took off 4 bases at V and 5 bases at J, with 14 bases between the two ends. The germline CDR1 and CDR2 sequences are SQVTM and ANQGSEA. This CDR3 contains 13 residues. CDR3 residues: CSVGSGGRETQYF. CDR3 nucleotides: TGCAGCGTTGGATCAGGAGGCAGGGAGACCCAGTACTTC.

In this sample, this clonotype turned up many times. The CDR3 is CASSELLAGAYEQYF. The CDR3 DNA is TGTGCCAGCAGTGAGTTACTAGCGGGAGCTTACGAGCAGTACTTC. V usage is TRBV6-7 and J usage is TRBJ2-7; 11 bases fit TRBD2. TRBV6-7 is an ORF, with its function uncertain. V was clipped by 5 bases and J by 4 bases; unmatched bases: 7. The CDR3 is 15 amino acids.

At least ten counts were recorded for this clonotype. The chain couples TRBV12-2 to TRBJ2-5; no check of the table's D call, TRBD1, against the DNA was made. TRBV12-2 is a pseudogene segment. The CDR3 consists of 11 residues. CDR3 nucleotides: TGTGCAAGTCGCTTACTATCCGGGAGAGACTTC. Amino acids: CASRLLSGRDF.

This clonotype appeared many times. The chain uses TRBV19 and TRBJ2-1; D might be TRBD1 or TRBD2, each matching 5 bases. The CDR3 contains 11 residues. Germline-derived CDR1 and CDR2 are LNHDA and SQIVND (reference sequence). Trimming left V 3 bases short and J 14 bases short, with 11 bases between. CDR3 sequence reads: CASSIGTLEFF. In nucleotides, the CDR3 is TGTGCCAGTAGTATCGGGACCTTGGAGTTCTTC. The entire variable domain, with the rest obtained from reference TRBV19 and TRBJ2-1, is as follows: DGGITQSPKYLFRKEGQNVTLSCEQNLNHDAMYWYRQDPGQGLRLIYYSQIVNDFQKGDIAEGYSVSREKKESFPLTVTSAQKNPTAFYLCASSIGTLEFFGPGTRLTVL.

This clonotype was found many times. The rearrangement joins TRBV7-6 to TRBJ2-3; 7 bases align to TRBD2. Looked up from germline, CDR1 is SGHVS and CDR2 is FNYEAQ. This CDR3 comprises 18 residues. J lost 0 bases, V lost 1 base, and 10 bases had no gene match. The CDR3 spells CASSLGGGAGISTDTQYF. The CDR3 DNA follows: TGTGCCAGCAGCTTAGGCGGTGGAGCGGGGATCAGCACAGATACGCAGTATTTT.

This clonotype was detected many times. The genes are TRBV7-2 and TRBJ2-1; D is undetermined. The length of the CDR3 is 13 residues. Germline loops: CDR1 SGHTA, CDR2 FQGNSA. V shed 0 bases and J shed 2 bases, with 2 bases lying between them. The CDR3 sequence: CASSLATYNEQFF. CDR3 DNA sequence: TGTGCCAGCAGCTTAGCGACCTACAATGAGCAGTTCTTC.